Listed below are T cell receptor beta chains from one sample, sequenced in a study of T cell responses to AZD1222 COVID-19 vaccine. Profiling relied on immunoSEQ multiplex PCR, and the TCRdb table lists in-frame clones only, not all of them. The repertoire has approximately 90,000 clones, just over 90% of them found once; the top ten carry about an eighth. The material sequenced was peripheral blood, taken on day 0 of AZD1222 vaccination. Every receptor here comes from an adult in good health. Both conserved end residues are part of each CDR3. D genes are given only for firm matches. A row's size may be missing; if present it is once, few, many or a size class.

.	TRBV5-6	TRBJ2-5	.	.	CASSFAEGARYF
.	TRBV6-5	TRBJ2-1	.	TGTGCCAGCAGTTACTCGATGATAGTTGATGAGCAGTTCTTC	CASSYSMIVDEQFF
.	TRBV7-3	TRBJ2-3	TRBD2	TGTGCCAGCAGCTCGACTAGCGGGAGGGCTACAGATACGCAGTATTTT	CASSSTSGRATDTQYF
.	TRBV28	TRBJ2-4	.	TGTGCCAGCAGCCCCCGGGGGAACATTCAGTACTTC	CASSPRGNIQYF
.	TRBV18	TRBJ2-5	.	TGTGCCAGCTCACCGGGATACCAAGAGACCCAGTACTTC	CASSPGYQETQYF
.	TRBV5-6	TRBJ2-7	TRBD1	TGTGCCAGCAGCTTGGTTGGACAGGGAAACTACGAGCAGTACTTC	CASSLVGQGNYEQYF
.	TRBV3-1/TRBV3-2	TRBJ1-1	.	TGTGCCAGCAGCCAAGATGTCAGCCCAGCTTTCTTT	CASSQDVSPAFF
.	TRBV24-1	TRBJ2-1	.	TGTGCCACCAGTGATTCAAGGATTGATGAGCAGTTCTTC	CATSDSRIDEQFF
.	TRBV30	TRBJ1-3	TRBD1	TGTGCCTTCCGGGACAGGGCCGGCTCTGGAAACACCATATATTTT	CAFRDRAGSGNTIYF
once	TRBV30	TRBJ1-2	.	TGTGCCTGGAGTGTAGAGACAGCAAACTATGGCTACACCTTC	CAWSVETANYGYTF
.	TRBV4-1	TRBJ1-5	.	TGCGCCAGCAGCCAATGGGGCCCAATCGGCAATCAGCCCCAGCATTTT	CASSQWGPIGNQPQHF
few	TRBV7-2	TRBJ1-3	.	TGTGCCAGCAGCTTACAGATTCTGGACACCATATATTTT	CASSLQILDTIYF
.	TRBV5-1	TRBJ1-5	TRBD1	TGCGCCAGCAAGGTGGGGCAGGGGGCCAATCAGCCCCAGCATTTT	CASKVGQGANQPQHF
.	TRBV19	TRBJ2-1	TRBD2	TGTGCCAGTAGTACCGCAGCGGGACGATTCGATGAGCAGTTCTTC	CASSTAAGRFDEQFF
.	TRBV5-4	TRBJ2-6	.	TGTGCCAGCAGCTTGGGGGGCCTAAGGGCCAACGTCCTGACTTTC	CASSLGGLRANVLTF
once	TRBV10-1	TRBJ2-7	TRBD2	TGCGCCAGCAGTGAGTCTGGCGGGGGGACCTACGAGCAGTACTTC	CASSESGGGTYEQYF
.	TRBV2	TRBJ2-2	TRBD1	TGTGCCAGCCTTTCGGACAGGGCAAACACCGGGGAGCTGTTTTTT	CASLSDRANTGELFF
.	TRBV7-9	TRBJ2-1	.	TGTGCCAGCAGCACAACCTACGAGAAATTCAATGAGCAGTTCTTC	CASSTTYEKFNEQFF
.	TRBV5-1	TRBJ2-2	TRBD1	TGCGCCAGCAGCTCAATTCCGGGACAGGGGTTGTCCGGGGAGCTGTTTTTT	CASSSIPGQGLSGELFF
.	TRBV7-3	TRBJ2-1	TRBD2	TGTGCCAGCAGCCCCGGGCCCGGGGTAGCGGGGTACAATGAGCAGTTCTTC	CASSPGPGVAGYNEQFF
.	TRBV20-1	TRBJ1-5	.	TGCAGTGCTAGTCGGAGCCAGGGTCCTCAGCCCCAGCATTTT	CSASRSQGPQPQHF
.	TRBV18	TRBJ2-7	.	TGTGCCAGCTCACCACCAGGAGGGGGTCCGGGAGAGCAGTACTTC	CASSPPGGGPGEQYF
.	TRBV29-1	TRBJ1-6	.	TGCAGCGTCCTCCGAGTTAGCAGCTCCTATAATTCACCCCTCCACTTT	CSVLRVSSSYNSPLHF
.	TRBV28	TRBJ1-4	.	TGTGCCAGCAGTCCACAGGGAACTAATGAAAAACTGTTTTTT	CASSPQGTNEKLFF
.	TRBV6-8	TRBJ1-5	TRBD1	TGTGCCAGTGGGATCGGTAGGACAGGGCCTTCGAATCAGCCCCAGCATTTT	CASGIGRTGPSNQPQHF
.	TRBV4-1	TRBJ1-2	.	TGCGCCAGCAGCCAATCCCGTAATAGGGGCTACACCTTC	CASSQSRNRGYTF
.	TRBV20-1	TRBJ1-2	.	TGCAGTGCTGTCAGGGCTGGCTACACCTTC	CSAVRAGYTF
.	TRBV10-3	TRBJ1-3	.	TGTGCCATCAGTGAGTCGAACTCAGGCGGAAACACCATATATTTT	CAISESNSGGNTIYF
once	TRBV28	TRBJ1-5	.	TGTGCCAGCAGCCAAGGGGCCGACACCTATCAGCCCCAGCATTTT	CASSQGADTYQPQHF
.	TRBV19	TRBJ1-5	TRBD1	TGTGCCAGTAGTGCAAAAGGACAGGGACTCAATCAGCCCCAGCATTTT	CASSAKGQGLNQPQHF
.	TRBV5-1	TRBJ2-7	TRBD1	TGCGCCAGCAGCTCCCGGGACAGGGGAGCCGAGCAGTACTTC	CASSSRDRGAEQYF
once	TRBV11-2	TRBJ1-4	.	TGTGCCAGCAGCCCCCTATTGACAGCGAGTAATGAAAAACTGTTTTTT	CASSPLLTASNEKLFF
many	TRBV19	TRBJ1-1	TRBD1	TGTGCCAGTAGTGAATACAGGGGGATGAACACTGAAGCTTTCTTT	CASSEYRGMNTEAFF
.	TRBV5-8	TRBJ2-1	.	TGTGCCAGCGGGTACAATGAGCAGTTCTTC	CASGYNEQFF
.	TRBV5-5	TRBJ1-6	.	TGTGCCAGCAGCTTGATTTGGGACATCGGCAATTCACCCCTCCACTTT	CASSLIWDIGNSPLHF
.	TRBV6-5	TRBJ1-2	TRBD1	TGTGCCAGCTCCAGAGGACAGGGCAGCTATGGCTACACCTTC	CASSRGQGSYGYTF
.	TRBV19	TRBJ2-1	TRBD1	TGTGCCAGTAGTATCTCACAGGGGGCCACAAGCTCCTACAATGAGCAGTTCTTC	CASSISQGATSSYNEQFF
.	TRBV6-4	TRBJ2-3	TRBD2	TGTGCCAGCAGTGAGCGGGGGGGCGGCACAGATACGCAGTATTTT	CASSERGGGTDTQYF
.	TRBV28	TRBJ1-1	TRBD1	TGTGCCAGCAGTAGCCTCCCCCGGGACAGCCGCTTCTTCCTCATGAACACTGAAGCTTTCTTT	CASSSLPRDSRFFLMNTEAFF
.	TRBV7-9	TRBJ2-5	TRBD2	TGTGCCAGCAGCTTAGATTTAGCGGGAACTTTTGCCGAGACCCAGTACTTC	CASSLDLAGTFAETQYF
.	TRBV21-1	TRBJ1-5	.	TGTGCCAGCAGCAAGGGACGGTCGAATCAGCCCCAGCATTTT	CASSKGRSNQPQHF